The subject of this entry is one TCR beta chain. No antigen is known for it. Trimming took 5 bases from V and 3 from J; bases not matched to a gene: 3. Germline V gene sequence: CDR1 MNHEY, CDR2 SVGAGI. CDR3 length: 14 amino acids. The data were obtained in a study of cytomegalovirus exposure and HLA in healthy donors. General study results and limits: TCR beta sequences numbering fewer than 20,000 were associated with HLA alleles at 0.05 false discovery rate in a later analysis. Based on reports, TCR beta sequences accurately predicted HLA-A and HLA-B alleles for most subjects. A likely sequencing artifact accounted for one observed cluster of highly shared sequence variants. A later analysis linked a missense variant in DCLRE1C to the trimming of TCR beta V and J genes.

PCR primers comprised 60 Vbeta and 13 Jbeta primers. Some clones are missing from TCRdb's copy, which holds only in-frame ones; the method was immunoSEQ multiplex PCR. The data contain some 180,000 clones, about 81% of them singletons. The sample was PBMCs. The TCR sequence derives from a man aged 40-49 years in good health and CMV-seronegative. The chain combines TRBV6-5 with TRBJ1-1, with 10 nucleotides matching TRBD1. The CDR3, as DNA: TGTGCCAGCAGTCGACAGGGGGCGCACACTGAAGCTTTCTTT. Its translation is CASSRQGAHTEAFF.